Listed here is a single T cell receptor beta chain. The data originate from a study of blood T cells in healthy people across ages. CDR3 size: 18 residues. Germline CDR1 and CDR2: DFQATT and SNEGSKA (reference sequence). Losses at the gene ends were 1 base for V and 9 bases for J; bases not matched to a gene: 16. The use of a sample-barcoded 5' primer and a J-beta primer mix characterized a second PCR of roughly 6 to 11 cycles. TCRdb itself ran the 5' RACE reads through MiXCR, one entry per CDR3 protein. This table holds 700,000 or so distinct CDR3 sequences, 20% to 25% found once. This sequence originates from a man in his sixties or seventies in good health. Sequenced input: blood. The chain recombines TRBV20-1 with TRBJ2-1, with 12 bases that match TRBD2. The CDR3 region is CSARASIGRTSGIPEQFF. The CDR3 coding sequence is TGCAGTGCTAGAGCCTCAATCGGTAGGACTAGCGGGATACCTGAGCAGTTCTTC.